These 28 T cell receptor beta chains were all obtained from the same sample, sequenced in a study of regulatory T cells in long-lasting Graves disease. For TCR beta, libraries came from iRepertoire HTBI primers and Arm-PCR of CDR3 regions. One entry per CDR3 protein results from TCRdb running MiXCR on the multiplex PCR reads. This table holds about 340,000 distinct CDR3 sequences, about 18% found once. Specified time point: persistent/refractory GD, antithyroid drugs over 5 years with positive TRAb. From PBMCs, RNA was extracted and then used to make the TCR library. The specimen comprised peripheral blood mononuclear cells (PBMCs), sampled when the disease was refractory, from a patient treated with antithyroid drugs. The origin of the receptors is a female donor with Graves disease.

The gene calls are TRBV20-1 and TRBJ1-2; no definite D call. This CDR3 contains 14 residues. V lost 0 bases to trimming and J lost 0 bases, with 8 bases between them. Germline assignment: CDR1 DFQATT and CDR2 SNEGSKA (reference sequence). The CDR3 protein is CSARDRVANYGYTF. The CDR3 nucleotides are TGCAGTGCTAGAGATAGGGTGGCTAACTATGGCTACACCTTC.

This clonotype was seen ten or more times. J is TRBJ1-1 and V is TRBV27; no firm D call. The CDR3 spans 14 residues. CDR1 and CDR2 from the germline V gene are MNHEY and SMNVEV (reference sequence). Trimming cost V 6 bases and J 1 base, with 12 bases left between them. In DNA, the CDR3 is TGTGCCAGCAGGGCCTTTAGGTGGAACACTGAAGCTTTCTTT. Translating it yields CASRAFRWNTEAFF.

This clonotype came up a few times. The chain carries TRBV7-9 and TRBJ1-1, with D maybe TRBD1 (6 bases). Germline loops: CDR1 SEHNR, CDR2 FQNEAQ (reference sequence). Trimming took off 5 bases at V and 10 bases at J, with 14 bases between the two ends. This CDR3 comprises 12 residues. As DNA, the CDR3 is TGTGCCAGCAGCCCACAGGGTCTTAGAGCTTTCTTT. Its translation is CASSPQGLRAFF. The complete variable domain, with remaining parts taken from reference TRBV7-9 and TRBJ1-1, reads DTGVSQNPRHKITKRGQNVTFRCDPISEHNRLYWYRQTLGQGPEFLTYFQNEAQLEKSRLLSDRFSAERPKGSFSTLEIQRTEQGDSAMYLCASSPQGLRAFFGQGTRLTVV.

This clonotype was seen many times. This chain joins TRBV3-1 and TRBJ1-6; 7 nucleotides agree with TRBD1. The V gene's germline CDR1 is LGHDT and CDR2 YNNKEL (reference sequence). The CDR3 covers 18 residues. V lost 1 base and J lost 8; bases outside the gene matches: 14. For the CDR3, the DNA is TGTGCCAGCAGCCAAGGCAGTAGACACAGGGGCGGTTATTCACCCCTCCACTTT. Translated, it gives CASSQGSRHRGGYSPLHF.

This sequence joins TRBV4-2 and TRBJ1-3, with a tentative D call TRBD1 (5 bases). The CDR3 totals 17 residues. Germline lookup yields CDR1 LGHNA and CDR2 YNFKEQ. The V gene lost 0 bases and the J gene lost 0 bases, with 12 bases spanning the gap. CDR3 protein: CASSQEGHSNSGNTIYF. The CDR3 DNA follows: TGTGCCAGCAGCCAAGAAGGACACTCTAACTCTGGAAACACCATATATTTT.

This chain connects TRBV3-1 to TRBJ2-6; 8 bases agree with TRBD1. This CDR3 is built from 17 residues. The V segment lost 5 bases and the J segment 0 bases; nucleotides outside the gene matches: 6. The V gene's germline CDR1 is LGHDT and CDR2 YNNKEL (reference sequence). The CDR3 region is CASSEQGGLSGANVLTF. The DNA for the CDR3 is TGTGCCAGCAGCGAACAGGGGGGTCTCTCTGGGGCCAACGTCCTGACTTTC.

The chain links TRBV30 to TRBJ2-2, with D maybe TRBD2 (7 bases). The CDR3 is made up of 14 amino acids. Germline CDR1 GTSNPN, CDR2 SVGIG (reference sequence). Deletions cut 8 bases from V and 1 base from J, with 14 bases between. The CDR3 sequence is CAGIGGLNTGELFF. The CDR3 nucleotides are TGTGCCGGGATCGGGGGGCTGAACACCGGGGAGCTGTTTTTT.

This clonotype was counted many times. The CDR3 sequence: CSARGQGERRADIQYF. The CDR3 bases are TGCAGTGCTAGGGGACAGGGGGAGAGAAGGGCCGACATTCAGTACTTC. The chain recombines TRBV20-1 with TRBJ2-4; the match to TRBD1 covers 11 bases. The trim removed 3 bases at V and 8 bases at J, leaving 12 bases unmatched. The CDR3 is 16 residues long. In germline, CDR1 is DFQATT, CDR2 SNEGSKA (reference sequence).

This clonotype was counted only a few times. Here the CDR3 reads CASGWDRLEKLFF. CDR3 nucleotides: TGTGCCAGCGGTTGGGACAGGCTCGAAAAACTGTTTTTT. V is TRBV6-5 and J is TRBJ1-4; 8 bases are a match to TRBD1. This CDR3 has 13 residues. Trimming removed 8 bases from V and 8 bases from J; junction bases left unmatched: 7. Germline assignment: CDR1 MNHEY and CDR2 SVGAGI.

This clonotype was seen ten or more times. The chain joins TRBV12-3 or TRBV12-4 to TRBJ2-7, with TRBD1 identical over 11 bases. Trimming removed 5 bases from V and 0 bases from J; junction bases left unmatched: 6. The CDR3 runs 16 residues. The CDR3 region is CASSTDRGRFSYEQYF. The CDR3 coding sequence is TGTGCCAGCAGTACGGACAGGGGGCGATTCTCCTACGAGCAGTACTTC.

This clonotype has ten or more counts. The chain combines TRBV20-1 with TRBJ1-2, with D possibly being TRBD1 (5 bases). The CDR3 has 9 amino acids. Trimming removed 8 bases at V and 8 bases at J, with 9 bases between. Per germline, CDR1 DFQATT and CDR2 SNEGSKA (reference sequence). CDR3 nucleotides: TGCAGTCCAGACAGAGGCTACACCTTC. This gives the protein CSPDRGYTF.

This clonotype has a count of ten or more. The chain carries TRBV18 and TRBJ2-5; D is undetermined. V lost 3 bases and J lost 5, with 10 bases in between. Looked up from germline, CDR1 is KGHSH and CDR2 is LQKENI. The CDR3 consists of 13 residues. The CDR3 DNA reads as TGTGCCAGCTCACCCCCACCCCGGGAGACCCAGTACTTC. It translates to CASSPPPRETQYF.

This clonotype came up a few times. The chain carries TRBV5-1 and TRBJ1-3, with a weak D call TRBD1 (6 bases). V was shortened by 0 bases and J by 1 base, with 11 bases between the two germline ends. The CDR3 has 16 amino acids. Per the germline V gene, CDR1 is SGHRS and CDR2 is YFSETQ. The DNA for the CDR3 is TGCGCCAGCAGCTTGGTGGGGGCCCGGTCTGGAAACACCATATATTTT. It specifies CASSLVGARSGNTIYF.

The CDR3 protein is CASSIVGGRNTEAFF. The CDR3 DNA follows: TGTGCCAGTAGTATAGTGGGCGGAAGGAACACTGAAGCTTTCTTT. The chain combines TRBV19 with TRBJ1-1; no reliable D call. The CDR3 has 15 amino acids. Germline lookup yields CDR1 LNHDA and CDR2 SQIVND (reference sequence). Between the trimmed V and J ends, which lost 1 base and 1 base, there was a span of 10 bases.

This clonotype appeared many times. The J gene is TRBJ2-7, the V gene TRBV20-1, with 8 nucleotides matching TRBD2. The CDR3 has 13 residues. The V gene's germline CDR1 is DFQATT and CDR2 SNEGSKA (reference sequence). V trimming: 4 bases; J trimming: 4 bases; junction bases outside the gene matches: 6. For the CDR3, the DNA is TGCAGTGCTATCAGCGGGGGATTGTACGAGCAGTACTTC. Translated: CSAISGGLYEQYF.

Comment on this clonotype: This may come from a read error, since a much larger clone is one base off. The genes are TRBV28 and TRBJ1-2, with 7 bases aligning to TRBD1. This CDR3 comprises 15 residues. Germline V CDR1 and CDR2: MDHEN, SYDVKM. The V and J ends lost 7 bases and 8 bases, in that order; junction bases with no gene match: 16. CDR3 DNA sequence: TGTGCCAGCACCTCTCTGGTAGGGGGCGGGTCAGGCTACACCTTC. Its protein is CASTSLVGGGSGYTF.

This clonotype was picked up many times. This chain uses TRBV30 with TRBJ1-2; no reliable D call. Germline CDR1 reads GTSNPN; CDR2 reads SVGIG (reference sequence). There are 11 residues in the CDR3. V lost 3 bases, J lost 8 bases, and 10 bases lay in between. The CDR3 here is CAWSRNTGYTF. The CDR3, as DNA: TGTGCCTGGAGCAGGAATACCGGCTACACCTTC. The variable domain in full, completed from reference TRBV30 and TRBJ1-2, reads SQTIHQWPATLVQPVGSPLSLECTVEGTSNPNLYWYRQAAGRGLQLLFYSVGIGQISSEVPQNLSASRPQDRQFILSSKKLLLSDSGFYLCAWSRNTGYTFGSGTRLTVV.

This clonotype turned up a few times. DNA for the CDR3: TGTGCCTGGACGGGACAGACGGGGGGAGGCTACACCTTC. The encoded protein is CAWTGQTGGGYTF. The V call is TRBV30, the J call TRBJ1-2, with 7 bases identical to TRBD1. CDR3 length equals 13 residues. The V and J ends lost 4 bases and 8 bases, in that order; junction bases with no gene match: 10. The germline V gene encodes CDR1 GTSNPN and CDR2 SVGIG (reference sequence).

The table lists this clonotype with many counts. The chain joins TRBV29-1 to TRBJ2-7, with 10 nucleotides matching TRBD1. Trimming took 7 bases from V and 5 from J; bases not matched to a gene: 5. Germline lookup yields CDR1 SQVTM and CDR2 ANQGSEA. The CDR3 runs 12 residues. The CDR3 DNA sequence: TGCAGCGGCTCCGGGACAGGGGACGAGCAGTACTTC. Protein sequence: CSGSGTGDEQYF.

This clonotype was observed many times. The J gene is TRBJ2-5, the V gene TRBV30; tentative D call: TRBD2 (6 bases). This CDR3 region has 14 residues. V was cut by 4 bases and J by 5 bases, with 17 bases left in between. CDR1 and CDR2 (germline): GTSNPN, SVGIG (reference sequence). CDR3 nucleotides: TGTGCCTGGAACCCAGGAGGGCAGTGGGAGACCCAGTACTTC. It translates to CAWNPGGQWETQYF.

On this clonotype itself: The final CDR3 position lacks the conserved phenylalanine or tryptophan, pointing to a likely read error. This chain connects TRBV20-1 to TRBJ2-5, with 7 bases identical to TRBD2. Germline V CDR1 and CDR2: DFQATT, SNEGSKA (reference sequence). The CDR3 is 14 amino acids. V dropped 1 base and J dropped 5; count of bases not matched to a gene: 7. The CDR3 loop is CSARVRGSLETQYL. The CDR3 DNA reads as TGCAGTGCTAGAGTGCGCGGGAGTTTGGAGACCCAGTACTTA.

The chain links TRBV9 to TRBJ1-1; tentatively, D is TRBD1 (6 bases). The CDR3 loop spans 14 amino acids. Germline assignment: CDR1 SGDLS and CDR2 YYNGEE. Trimming shortened V by 0 bases and J by 9 bases, and 15 bases separated the two germline ends. CDR3 protein: CASSVAGLTGQAFF. Here the CDR3 DNA reads TGTGCCAGCAGCGTAGCCGGTCTTACAGGGCAAGCTTTCTTT. Filled out from reference TRBV9 and TRBJ1-1, the complete variable domain reads DSGVTQTPKHLITATGQRVTLRCSPRSGDLSVYWYQQSLDQGLQFLIQYYNGEERAKGNILERFSAQQFPDLHSELNLSSLELGDSALYFCASSVAGLTGQAFFGQGTRLTVV.

The chain uses TRBV9 and TRBJ2-7; possibly TRBD2 for D (6 bases). The germline gives CDR1 SGDLS, CDR2 YYNGEE. Trimming shortened V by 3 bases and J by 0 bases, and 10 bases separated the two germline ends. CDR3 length: 14 amino acids. The CDR3 bases are TGTGCCAGCAGCGCGGGGGATCCCTCCTACGAGCAGTACTTC. Its translation: CASSAGDPSYEQYF.

V gene TRBV29-1 combines with J gene TRBJ2-5; the match to TRBD2 covers 8 bases. Germline loops: CDR1 SQVTM, CDR2 ANQGSEA. Trimming cost V 8 bases and J 0 bases; bases outside gene matches: 5. The CDR3 has 13 amino acids. CDR3 in DNA: TGCAGCCTTCGGGGGGGGCACCAAGAGACCCAGTACTTC. This encodes CSLRGGHQETQYF.

This clonotype has at least ten counts. This chain joins TRBV20-1 and TRBJ2-7, with D possibly matching TRBD1 (6 bases). CDR1 and CDR2 from the germline V gene are DFQATT and SNEGSKA (reference sequence). The V gene lost 3 bases and the J gene lost 6 bases, with 18 bases spanning the gap. The CDR3 is made up of 14 amino acids. The DNA for the CDR3 is TGCAGTGCTAGCGACGCACTGGGGGCTAGCGAGCAGTACTTC. It encodes CSASDALGASEQYF.

This clonotype was seen repeatedly, ten times or more. The chain joins TRBV11-2 to TRBJ2-7, with D perhaps TRBD1 (5 bases). V lost 1 base to trimming and J lost 3 bases, with 7 bases between them. This CDR3 is built from 13 residues. CDR1 and CDR2 from the germline V gene are SGHAT and FQNNGV. The CDR3 protein is CASSLVQGYEQYF. CDR3 bases: TGTGCCAGCAGCTTAGTGCAGGGCTACGAGCAGTACTTC.

This clonotype was seen repeatedly, ten times or more. This rearrangement joins TRBV11-2 to TRBJ1-2; 7 bases map to TRBD1. Germline V gene lookup returns CDR1 SGHAT and CDR2 FQNNGV. Trimming at V came to 3 bases and at J to 0 bases, leaving 7 bases not matched to a gene. The CDR3 has 16 amino acids. CDR3 DNA: TGTGCCAGCAGCTTCCCCCTGACAGGGCCTAACTATGGCTACACCTTC. Translation gives CASSFPLTGPNYGYTF.

This clonotype has a count of ten or more. V and J are TRBV6-5 and TRBJ1-2, with D possibly TRBD1 on 5 matching bases. The CDR3 totals 14 residues. The germline V and J ends were trimmed by 0 bases and 0 bases, with 5 bases remaining between them. Germline V lookup: CDR1 MNHEY, CDR2 SVGAGI. In DNA, the CDR3 is TGTGCCAGCAGTTACTCGACAGCTAACTATGGCTACACCTTC. Its protein product is CASSYSTANYGYTF.